This T cell receptor (beta chain) emerged from a study of CD8 T cells in ankylosing spondylitis (dated by TCRdb to between 2016 and 2019). For context, the study as a whole: The study profiled T cell receptor beta repertoires in healthy donors and ankylosing spondylitis patients to find disease-linked TCR variants. The full study cohort comprised around 23 ankylosing spondylitis patients and over 95 healthy donors. Peripheral blood samples were taken, and synovial fluid was additionally collected from ankylosing spondylitis patients.

Sequencing took place on an Illumina HiSeq 2500. Quantitative 5'-RACE with molecular barcodes was the method used to prepare the TCR beta libraries. The paper's data handling went like this. To identify disease-linked TCR variants, a new computational method was used, one built on a probabilistic model of VDJ rearrangement. TCRdb took the public reads, trimmed them with fastp at Q25, ran MiXCR for clone calling and kept in-frame beta chains. Every distinct CDR3 protein forms one entry, paired with its most common genes and DNA. Here the V and J calls rest on TCRdb's processing, not on the authors' analysis. This sample lists about 130,000 distinct CDR3 sequences; approximately 14% were detected once. In total, the top ten clones hold around 3% of the sample. At least ten counts were recorded for this clonotype. What this receptor recognizes is not known. No clone much larger than this one lies a single base away; base qualities are absent.

The full study reports these points: A TCR beta motif of roughly 8 highly homologous amino acid variants appeared characteristic of blood from ankylosing spondylitis patients. The disease-linked clones were reported to be significantly enriched in matched synovial fluid samples from ankylosing spondylitis patients. The disease-linked clones showed a CD8+ phenotype and occurred at relatively low frequencies in peripheral blood. Some motif variants were previously reported in synovial fluid and blood of reactive arthritis patients, suggesting common disease-initiation mechanisms.

Taken from the germline V gene, the CDR1 and CDR2 loops are SNHLY and FYNNEI. The V end loses 6 bases and the J end loses 6 bases, and a stretch of 12 bases separates them. The CDR3 starts with the cysteine, ends with the phenylalanine, and has 12 residues. The CDR3 DNA has 36 bases and is translated from base 1. Material for sequencing was blood, either unsorted or a sorted T cell fraction (not recorded which). The receptor comes from a female donor with ankylosing spondylitis or in good health (not recorded which). This sequence uses TRBV2 and TRBJ2-7; the D gene assignment is ambiguous. The DNA sequence is given as TGTGCCAGCAGCCTGGATATTTCCGAGCAGTACTTC. Its product reads: CASSLDISEQYF.